This T cell receptor (beta chain) was identified in a study of cytomegalovirus exposure and HLA in healthy donors. Concerning this clone: Its specificity is not known.

13 Jbeta primers and 60 Vbeta primers were used for the PCR. The table came from immunoSEQ multiplex PCR; TCRdb's copy has only in-frame clones and leaves some out. The sample holds tens of thousands of clones, just over 75% seen once. General study points: The study recorded 160 or so TCR beta chains that were cytomegalovirus-associated.

V lost 5 bases, J lost 0 bases, and 22 bases stayed unmatched. This CDR3 region has 22 residues. In germline, CDR1 is SGHVT, CDR2 SQSDAQ. The sequenced sample consisted of PBMCs. The chain links TRBV7-4 to TRBJ2-7; 13 bases are shared with TRBD2. This receptor was taken from a young man in good health and CMV-seronegative. CDR3 protein: CASSRNFKKRLAGGLSSYEQYV. CDR3 in DNA: TGTGCCAGCAGCCGAAATTTTAAGAAGAGACTAGCGGGAGGCCTCAGCTCCTACGAGCAGTACGTC.